This T cell receptor (beta chain) was captured in a study of cytomegalovirus exposure and HLA in healthy donors. Use of 60 Vbeta and 13 Jbeta primers characterized the PCR. The protocol was immunoSEQ multiplex PCR, while the TCRdb copy is restricted to in-frame clones and leaves out a portion. The sample shows roughly 160,000 clones, 80% of them seen only once. From germline, CDR1 is SGHTA and CDR2 FQGNSA. The CDR3 totals 15 residues. V lost 3 bases and J lost 5, with 14 bases in between. The sample comprised PBMCs. The gene calls are TRBV7-2 and TRBJ1-5, with a tentative D call TRBD1 (5 bases). The clonotype comes from a man aged 18 to 29 in good health and CMV-seropositive. CDR3 DNA sequence: TGTGCCAGCAGCTTGAGGGGACTTCCTTATCAGCCCCAGCATTTT. This gives the protein CASSLRGLPYQPQHF.